The source of this TCR beta chain is a study of control samples from healthy donors and cancer patients. CDR3 length equals 14 residues. V lost 6 bases, J lost 4 bases, and 15 bases lay in between. Looked up from germline, CDR1 is LNHDA and CDR2 is SQIVND (reference sequence). Sequencing used immunoSEQ multiplex PCR; TCRdb keeps in-frame clones, though not all of them. Of some 98,000 clones listed, approximately 84% are singletons. Sample: PBMCs. The receptor was derived from a man between 70 and 80 years old with lung cancer. The gene calls are TRBV19 and TRBJ1-1; D call uncertain. The CDR3 protein is CASRFLGRITEAFF. The CDR3 DNA follows: TGTGCCAGTAGGTTCTTAGGACGGATCACTGAAGCTTTCTTT. Combining the CDR3 with reference TRBV19 and TRBJ1-1 gives the whole variable domain DGGITQSPKYLFRKEGQNVTLSCEQNLNHDAMYWYRQDPGQGLRLIYYSQIVNDFQKGDIAEGYSVSREKKESFPLTVTSAQKNPTAFYLCASRFLGRITEAFFGQGTRLTVV.